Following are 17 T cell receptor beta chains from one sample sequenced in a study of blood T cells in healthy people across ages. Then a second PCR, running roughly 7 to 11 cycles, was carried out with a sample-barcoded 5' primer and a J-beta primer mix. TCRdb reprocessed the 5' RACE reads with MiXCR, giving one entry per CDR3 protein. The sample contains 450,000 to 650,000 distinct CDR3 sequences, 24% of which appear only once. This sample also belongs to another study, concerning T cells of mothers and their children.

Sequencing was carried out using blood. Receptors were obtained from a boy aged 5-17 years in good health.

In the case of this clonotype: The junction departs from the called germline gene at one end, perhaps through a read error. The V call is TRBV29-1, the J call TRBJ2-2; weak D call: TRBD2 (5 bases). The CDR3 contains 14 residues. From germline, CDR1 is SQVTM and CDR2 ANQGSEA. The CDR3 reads CSVKFAANTGELLF. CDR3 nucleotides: TGCAGCGTTAAATTCGCGGCGAACACCGGGGAGCTGCTTTTT.

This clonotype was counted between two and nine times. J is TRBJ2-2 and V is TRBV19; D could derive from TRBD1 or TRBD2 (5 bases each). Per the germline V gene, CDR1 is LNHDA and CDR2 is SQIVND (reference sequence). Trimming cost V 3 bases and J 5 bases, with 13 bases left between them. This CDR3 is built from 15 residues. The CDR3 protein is CASSIFGGVTGELFF. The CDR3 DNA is TGTGCCAGTAGTATCTTTGGGGGTGTGACCGGGGAGCTGTTTTTT.

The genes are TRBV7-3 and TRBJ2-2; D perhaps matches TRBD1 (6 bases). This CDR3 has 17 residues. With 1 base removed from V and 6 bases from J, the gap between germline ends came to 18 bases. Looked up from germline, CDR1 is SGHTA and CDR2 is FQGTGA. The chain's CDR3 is CASSLIPGQGYSGELFF. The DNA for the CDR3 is TGTGCCAGCAGCTTAATCCCGGGGCAGGGGTATTCCGGGGAGCTGTTTTTT.

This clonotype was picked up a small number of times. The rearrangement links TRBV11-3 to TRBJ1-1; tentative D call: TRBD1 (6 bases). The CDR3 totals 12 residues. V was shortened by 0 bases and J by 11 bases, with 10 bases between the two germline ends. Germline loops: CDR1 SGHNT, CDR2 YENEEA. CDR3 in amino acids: CASSLDTGSAFF. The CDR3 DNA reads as TGTGCCAGCAGCTTAGATACAGGGAGCGCTTTCTTT.

CDR3 loop: CAFRAENTGELFF. The CDR3 DNA is TGTGCCTTCAGGGCAGAGAACACCGGGGAGCTGTTTTTT. J is TRBJ2-2 and V is TRBV25-1, with a tentative D call TRBD1 (5 bases). In germline, CDR1 is MGHDK, CDR2 SYGVNS. The CDR3 has 13 amino acids. Trimming took 11 bases from V and 1 from J, leaving 11 bases between them.

CDR3 sequence reads: CASSEMWSGQGAGELFF. The CDR3 coding sequence is TGTGCCAGCAGTGAAATGTGGTCGGGACAGGGGGCCGGGGAGCTGTTTTTT. The gene calls are TRBV2 and TRBJ2-2; 11 nucleotides match TRBD1. The CDR3 runs to 17 residues. With V trimmed by 2 bases and J by 6 bases, 8 bases remained unmatched. The germline CDR1 and CDR2 sequences are SNHLY and FYNNEI. Full variable domain (outside the CDR3, taken from reference TRBV2 and TRBJ2-2): EPEVTQTPSHQVTQMGQEVILRCVPISNHLYFYWYRQILGQKVEFLVSFYNNEISEKSEIFDDQFSVERPDGSNFTLKIRSTKLEDSAMYFCASSEMWSGQGAGELFFGEGSRLTVL.

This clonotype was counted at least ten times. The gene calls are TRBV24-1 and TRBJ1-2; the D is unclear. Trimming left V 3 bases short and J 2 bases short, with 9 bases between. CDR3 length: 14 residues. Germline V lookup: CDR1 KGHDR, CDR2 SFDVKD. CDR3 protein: CATSDPGRNYGYTF. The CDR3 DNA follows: TGTGCCACCAGTGATCCCGGACGGAACTATGGCTACACCTTC.

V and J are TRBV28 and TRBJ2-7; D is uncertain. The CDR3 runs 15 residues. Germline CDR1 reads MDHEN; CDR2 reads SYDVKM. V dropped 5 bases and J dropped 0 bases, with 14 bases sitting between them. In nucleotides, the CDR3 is TGTGCCAGCAGTCCCATTGGGGTCCACTCCTACGAGCAGTACTTC. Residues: CASSPIGVHSYEQYF.

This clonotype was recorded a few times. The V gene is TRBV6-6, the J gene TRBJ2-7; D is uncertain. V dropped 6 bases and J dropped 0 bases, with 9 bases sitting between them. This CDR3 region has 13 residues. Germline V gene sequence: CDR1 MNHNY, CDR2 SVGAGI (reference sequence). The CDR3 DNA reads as TGTGCCAGCAGCGGACCCCCCTCCTACGAGCAGTACTTC. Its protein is CASSGPPSYEQYF.

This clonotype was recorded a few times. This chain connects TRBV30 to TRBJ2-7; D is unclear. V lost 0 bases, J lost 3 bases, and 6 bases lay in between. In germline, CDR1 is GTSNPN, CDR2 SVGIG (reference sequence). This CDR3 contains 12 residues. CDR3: CAWSVLSYEQYF. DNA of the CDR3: TGTGCCTGGAGTGTATTGAGCTACGAGCAGTACTTC.

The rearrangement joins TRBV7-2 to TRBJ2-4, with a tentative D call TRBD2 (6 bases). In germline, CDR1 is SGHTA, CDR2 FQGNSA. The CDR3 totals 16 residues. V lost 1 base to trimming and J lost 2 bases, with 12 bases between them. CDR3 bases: TGTGCCAGCAGCTTAGTGTTCCGGGGGACCAAAAACATTCAGTACTTC. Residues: CASSLVFRGTKNIQYF.

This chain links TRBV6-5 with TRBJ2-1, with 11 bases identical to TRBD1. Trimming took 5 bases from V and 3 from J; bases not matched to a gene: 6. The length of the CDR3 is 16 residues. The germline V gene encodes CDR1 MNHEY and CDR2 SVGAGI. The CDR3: CASSRTGGALYNEQFF. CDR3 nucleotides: TGTGCCAGCAGTCGGACAGGGGGCGCCCTCTACAATGAGCAGTTCTTC.

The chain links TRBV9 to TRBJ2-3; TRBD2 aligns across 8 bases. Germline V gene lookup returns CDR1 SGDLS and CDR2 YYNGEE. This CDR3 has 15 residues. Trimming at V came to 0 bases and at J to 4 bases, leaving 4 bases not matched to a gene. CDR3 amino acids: CASSVAGGRSDTQYF. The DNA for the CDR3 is TGTGCCAGCAGCGTAGCGGGGGGGCGGTCAGATACGCAGTATTTT.

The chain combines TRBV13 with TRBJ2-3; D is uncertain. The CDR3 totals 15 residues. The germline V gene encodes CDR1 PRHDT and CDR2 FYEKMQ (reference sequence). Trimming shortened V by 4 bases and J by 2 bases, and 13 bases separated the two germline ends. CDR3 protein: CASSSSEENTDTQYF. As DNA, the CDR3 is TGTGCCAGCAGCTCCTCTGAAGAGAACACAGATACGCAGTATTTT.

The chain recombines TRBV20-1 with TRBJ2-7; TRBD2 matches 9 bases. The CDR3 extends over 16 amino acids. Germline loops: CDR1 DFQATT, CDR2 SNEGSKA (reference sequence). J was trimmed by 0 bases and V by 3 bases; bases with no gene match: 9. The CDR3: CSARESASGDSYEQYF. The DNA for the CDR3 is TGCAGTGCTAGGGAATCGGCTAGCGGGGACTCCTACGAGCAGTACTTC.

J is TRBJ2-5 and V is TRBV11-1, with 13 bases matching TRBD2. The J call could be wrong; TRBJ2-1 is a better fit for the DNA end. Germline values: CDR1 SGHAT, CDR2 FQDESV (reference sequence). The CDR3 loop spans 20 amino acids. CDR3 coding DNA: TGTGCCAGCAGCTCACGACTAGCGGGAGGTTCAGATTTGATTTACAATGAGCAGTTCTTC. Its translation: CASSSRLAGGSDLIYNEQFF.

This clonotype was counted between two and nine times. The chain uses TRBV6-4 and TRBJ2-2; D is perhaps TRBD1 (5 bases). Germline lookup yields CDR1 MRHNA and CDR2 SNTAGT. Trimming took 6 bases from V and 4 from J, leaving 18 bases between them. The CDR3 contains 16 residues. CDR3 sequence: CASSPVGAEITGELFF. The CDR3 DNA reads TGTGCCAGCAGCCCCGTTGGGGCGGAGATCACCGGGGAGCTGTTTTTT.